Shown below are 26 T cell receptor beta chains from a single sample sequenced in a study of cytomegalovirus exposure and HLA in healthy donors. PCR amplification relied on 60 Vbeta primers (plus 13 Jbeta primers). TCRdb's copy holds only in-frame clones and misses some; the assay was immunoSEQ multiplex PCR. The top ten hold 1.5% to 2% of the sample, which has roughly 160,000 clones, 77% seen once. What was sequenced was PBMCs. The source of these receptors is a woman under 40 in good health and CMV-seronegative.

The chain employs TRBV2 and TRBJ2-7; a possible D gene is TRBD2 (6 bases). The germline gives CDR1 SNHLY, CDR2 FYNNEI. Trimming cost V 4 bases and J 2 bases, with 12 bases left between them. This CDR3 has 14 residues. CDR3 bases: TGTGCCAGCAGTGTTTTCGGGGGAACCTACGAGCAGTACTTC. Translating gives CASSVFGGTYEQYF.

The chain couples TRBV7-2 to TRBJ2-7; 8 bases are shared with TRBD2. J lost 7 bases, V lost 6 bases, and 14 bases had no gene match. Looked up from germline, CDR1 is SGHTA and CDR2 is FQGNSA. CDR3 length: 15 amino acids. This CDR3 is CASRGSGSPSWEQYF. The CDR3 nucleotides read TGTGCCAGCAGGGGGAGCGGGAGCCCGTCTTGGGAGCAGTACTTC. Filled out from reference TRBV7-2 and TRBJ2-7, the complete variable domain reads GAGVSQSPSNKVTEKGKDVELRCDPISGHTALYWYRQSLGQGLEFLIYFQGNSAPDKSGLPSDRFSAERTGGSVSTLTIQRTQQEDSAVYLCASRGSGSPSWEQYFGPGTRLTVT.

This clone was seen a few times. The chain links TRBV5-6 to TRBJ1-2; no firm D call. CDR3 length equals 16 residues. V dropped 2 bases and J dropped 8 bases, with 22 bases sitting between them. CDR1 is SGHDT and CDR2 is YYEEEE in the germline V gene. The CDR3, as DNA: TGTGCCAGCAGCTTTCTCCCACCTGAGGGATTGGGAGGCTACACCTTC. Residues: CASSFLPPEGLGGYTF.

This clone was picked up a small number of times. The genes are TRBV7-6 and TRBJ2-7; possibly TRBD2 for D (6 bases). The CDR3 has 13 amino acids. V shed 5 bases and J shed 1 base, with 9 bases lying between them. CDR1 and CDR2 from the germline V gene are SGHVS and FNYEAQ. CDR3 coding DNA: TGTGCCAGCAGCCAGGCGGGGTCCTACGAGCAGTACTTC. Its translation is CASSQAGSYEQYF.

For the CDR3, the DNA is TGCGCCAGCAGCTTGAGTGGGACAGAGTATCAGCCCCAGCATTTT. It encodes CASSLSGTEYQPQHF. The genes are TRBV5-1 and TRBJ1-5; the match to TRBD1 covers 7 bases. Germline V gives CDR1 SGHRS, CDR2 YFSETQ. This CDR3 is built from 15 residues. V lost 1 base to trimming and J lost 5 bases; unmatched junction nucleotides: 6.

The chain couples TRBV5-1 to TRBJ1-1; D perhaps matches TRBD1 (6 bases). CDR3 size: 15 residues. Germline loops: CDR1 SGHRS, CDR2 YFSETQ. V was cut by 0 bases and J by 3 bases, with 12 bases left in between. The CDR3 DNA reads as TGCGCCAGCAGCTTGGGACAGGTGAGCGACACTGAAGCTTTCTTT. The encoded protein is CASSLGQVSDTEAFF. The complete variable domain, with remaining parts taken from reference TRBV5-1 and TRBJ1-1, reads KAGVTQTPRYLIKTRGQQVTLSCSPISGHRSVSWYQQTPGQGLQFLFEYFSETQRNKGNFPGRFSGRQFSNSRSEMNVSTLELGDSALYLCASSLGQVSDTEAFFGQGTRLTVV.

V usage is TRBV19 and J usage is TRBJ2-5, with a weak D call TRBD2 (6 bases). Germline lookup yields CDR1 LNHDA and CDR2 SQIVND (reference sequence). Trimming took off 1 base at V and 5 bases at J, with 20 bases between the two ends. The CDR3 is 17 residues long. In DNA, the CDR3 is TGTGCCAGTAGTATAGGAAGTGGAGGGGAGATTGGGGAGACCCAGTACTTC. Its translation is CASSIGSGGEIGETQYF.

This chain joins TRBV9 and TRBJ2-3; 8 bases are shared with TRBD2. The V gene's germline CDR1 is SGDLS and CDR2 YYNGEE. The CDR3 has 16 residues. The V and J ends lost 0 bases and 2 bases, in that order; junction bases with no gene match: 5. The CDR3 is CASSVDSGAHTDTQYF. The DNA for the CDR3 is TGTGCCAGCAGCGTAGATAGCGGGGCACACACAGATACGCAGTATTTT.

The chain's CDR3 is CASSPRDRTPNYGYTF. The CDR3 DNA reads as TGTGCCAGCAGCCCCCGGGACAGGACCCCTAACTATGGCTACACCTTC. The V gene is TRBV9, the J gene TRBJ1-2; TRBD1 matches at 8 bases. Germline V gives CDR1 SGDLS, CDR2 YYNGEE. This CDR3 is 16 amino acids long. V lost 4 bases and J lost 0; bases outside the gene matches: 8.

The genes are TRBV7-9 and TRBJ1-2; 9 nucleotides agree with TRBD1. This CDR3 spans 14 amino acids. Germline lookup yields CDR1 SEHNR and CDR2 FQNEAQ (reference sequence). J lost 5 bases, V lost 5 bases, and 6 bases had no gene match. The CDR3 here is CASSARDRVYGYTF. The DNA for the CDR3 is TGTGCCAGCAGCGCCCGGGACAGGGTGTATGGCTACACCTTC.

This clone was recorded a few times. The genes are TRBV28 and TRBJ1-2, with 7 nucleotides matching TRBD1. There are 14 residues in the CDR3. The V gene's germline CDR1 is MDHEN and CDR2 SYDVKM. V shed 7 bases and J 7 bases; nucleotides not matched to a gene: 12. The chain's CDR3 is CASNGARGSGGYTF. The CDR3 DNA sequence: TGTGCCAGCAATGGTGCCAGGGGGAGTGGTGGCTACACCTTC.

This chain links TRBV7-8 with TRBJ2-1; D perhaps matches TRBD2 (6 bases). The CDR3 runs to 13 residues. CDR1 and CDR2 (germline): SGHVS, FQNEAQ. Trimming pared 3 bases from V and 3 bases from J, leaving 6 bases between. CDR3: CASSLDYYNEQFF. In DNA, the CDR3 is TGTGCCAGCAGCTTGGACTACTACAATGAGCAGTTCTTC.

The chain is built from TRBV12-5 and TRBJ1-3, with D maybe TRBD1 (5 bases). V shed 6 bases and J shed 0 bases, with 15 bases lying between them. The CDR3 has 16 amino acids. Germline values: CDR1 LGHNT, CDR2 FRNRAP. This chain's CDR3 is CASGRTRESSGNTIYF. The CDR3 DNA reads TGTGCTAGTGGCAGGACCAGGGAAAGCTCTGGAAACACCATATATTTT.

The chain's CDR3 is CASSLALQTDTQYF. The CDR3 nucleotides read TGCGCCAGCAGCTTGGCCCTACAGACAGATACGCAGTATTTT. J is TRBJ2-3 and V is TRBV5-1; no clear D gene. Per the germline V gene, CDR1 is SGHRS and CDR2 is YFSETQ. The V gene lost 0 bases and the J gene lost 3 bases, with 8 bases spanning the gap. This CDR3 has 14 residues.

In its sample, this clone was seen a few times. This chain uses TRBV7-2 with TRBJ1-2; D possibly corresponds to TRBD1 (5 bases). V was trimmed by 7 bases and J by 3 bases, leaving 15 bases between them. CDR3 size: 14 residues. Per germline, CDR1 SGHTA and CDR2 FQGNSA. Here the CDR3 reads CASTQPGEDYGYTF. The CDR3, as DNA: TGTGCCAGCACCCAACCGGGGGAGGACTATGGCTACACCTTC.

Here the CDR3 DNA reads TGTGCCAGCAGCGCTAACGGACAGGGGAGCTACACCTTC. Translated, it gives CASSANGQGSYTF. The chain is built from TRBV2 and TRBJ1-2, with 9 bases aligning to TRBD1. The CDR3 runs 13 residues. The V segment lost 6 bases and the J segment 9 bases; nucleotides outside the gene matches: 8. The germline V gene has CDR1 SNHLY and CDR2 FYNNEI.

The V call is TRBV6-5, the J call TRBJ2-3; D may be TRBD2 (6 bases). Trimming cost V 0 bases and J 4 bases, with 11 bases left between them. The CDR3 consists of 15 residues. Per the germline V gene, CDR1 is MNHEY and CDR2 is SVGAGI. CDR3: CASSYSPGVADTQYF. The CDR3 DNA reads TGTGCCAGCAGTTACTCGCCGGGAGTTGCAGATACGCAGTATTTT.

The sample holds a few counts of this clone. V usage is TRBV9 and J usage is TRBJ1-4; TRBD1 matches at 12 bases. Looked up from germline, CDR1 is SGDLS and CDR2 is YYNGEE. This CDR3 is 18 amino acids long. J was trimmed by 2 bases and V by 4 bases; bases with no gene match: 9. In DNA form, the CDR3 reads TGTGCCAGCAGCCCTTCGGGACAGGGGGCAAGGACTAATGAAAAACTGTTTTTT. It yields the protein CASSPSGQGARTNEKLFF.

V usage is TRBV5-6 and J usage is TRBJ2-1, with 10 positions matching TRBD2. Germline CDR1 is SGHDT and CDR2 is YYEEEE. Losses at the gene ends were 1 base for V and 5 bases for J; bases not matched to a gene: 9. There are 17 residues in the CDR3. The CDR3 loop reads CASSLLGRLAGNNEQFF. CDR3 coding DNA: TGTGCCAGCAGCTTGTTGGGCCGACTAGCGGGTAACAATGAGCAGTTCTTC.

This clone was observed a few times. The chain couples TRBV25-1 to TRBJ1-1; 8 nucleotides agree with TRBD1. The CDR3 length is 15 residues. V was pared by 0 bases and J by 4 bases, with 4 bases of the junction left unmatched. Germline CDR1 and CDR2: MGHDK and SYGVNS. The chain's CDR3 is CASSEYQGAGTEAFF. In DNA form, the CDR3 reads TGTGCCAGCAGTGAATATCAGGGGGCTGGCACTGAAGCTTTCTTT.

The chain joins TRBV5-1 to TRBJ1-1; the D gene is possibly TRBD1 (5 bases). The CDR3 extends over 14 amino acids. V was clipped by 2 bases and J by 2 bases, with 10 bases between them. Per germline, CDR1 SGHRS and CDR2 YFSETQ. The CDR3 region is CASSLGAENTEAFF. In nucleotides, the CDR3 is TGCGCCAGCAGCTTAGGGGCGGAAAACACTGAAGCTTTCTTT. The full variable domain, completed using reference TRBV5-1 and TRBJ1-1, is KAGVTQTPRYLIKTRGQQVTLSCSPISGHRSVSWYQQTPGQGLQFLFEYFSETQRNKGNFPGRFSGRQFSNSRSEMNVSTLELGDSALYLCASSLGAENTEAFFGQGTRLTVV.

This rearrangement joins TRBV14 to TRBJ1-1; perhaps TRBD1 as D (5 bases). V was pared by 4 bases and J by 4 bases, with 16 bases between. This CDR3 spans 15 amino acids. CDR1 and CDR2 from the germline V gene are SGHDN and FVKESK. CDR3 residues: CASSLTFGGGTEAFF. As DNA, the CDR3 is TGTGCCAGCAGCCTAACGTTCGGGGGGGGCACTGAAGCTTTCTTT.

This clone was observed a handful of times. The chain has TRBV6-5 and TRBJ2-7; D unclear. The CDR3 is 13 residues long. Trimming removed 1 base at V and 4 bases at J, with 8 bases between. Germline V gene sequence: CDR1 MNHEY, CDR2 SVGAGI. CDR3 nucleotide sequence: TGTGCCAGCAGTTACTTAGTTGGTTACGAGCAGTACTTC. Its translation: CASSYLVGYEQYF.

V and J are TRBV27 and TRBJ2-7; 7 positions match TRBD2. The germline V gene has CDR1 MNHEY and CDR2 SMNVEV (reference sequence). The CDR3 is 18 amino acids. The V and J ends lost 3 bases and 5 bases, in that order; junction bases with no gene match: 19. The CDR3 DNA reads as TGTGCCAGCAGTTTTGGACTACCGGGACTAACCGTCGCCGACGAGCAGTACTTC. It yields the protein CASSFGLPGLTVADEQYF.

The chain couples TRBV10-3 to TRBJ2-1; D perhaps matches TRBD2 (6 bases). Germline loops: CDR1 ENHRY, CDR2 SYGVKD. The germline V and J ends were trimmed by 3 bases and 6 bases, with 15 bases remaining between them. The CDR3 is 15 residues long. The CDR3 reads CAISDPGSPANEQFF. CDR3 nucleotides: TGTGCCATCAGTGACCCCGGGAGTCCGGCCAATGAGCAGTTCTTC.

This clone showed up just once. Written as DNA, the CDR3 is TGTGCCAGCAGCTTCCTTTGGCGGGGGTCGACAGATACGCAGTATTTT. Translating gives CASSFLWRGSTDTQYF. The chain couples TRBV5-4 to TRBJ2-3; TRBD2 agrees at 7 bases. CDR3 length: 16 residues. V was clipped by 2 bases and J by 3 bases; unmatched bases: 9. CDR1 SGHNT and CDR2 YYREEE come from the germline V gene (reference sequence).